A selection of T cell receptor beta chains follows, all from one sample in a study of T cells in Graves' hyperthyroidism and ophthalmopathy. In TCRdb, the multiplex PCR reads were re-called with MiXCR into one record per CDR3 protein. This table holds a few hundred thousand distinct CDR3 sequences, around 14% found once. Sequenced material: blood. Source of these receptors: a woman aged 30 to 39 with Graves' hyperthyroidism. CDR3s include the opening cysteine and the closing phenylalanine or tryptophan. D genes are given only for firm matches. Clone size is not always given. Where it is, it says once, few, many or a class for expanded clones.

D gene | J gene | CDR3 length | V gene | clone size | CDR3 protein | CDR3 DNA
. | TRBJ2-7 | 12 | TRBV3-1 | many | CASSTSGYEQYF | TGTGCCAGCAGCACAAGCGGCTACGAGCAGTACTTC
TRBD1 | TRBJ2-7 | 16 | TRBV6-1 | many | CASSEAGGQAAYEQYF | TGTGCCAGCAGTGAAGCGGGGGGACAGGCAGCCTACGAGCAGTACTTC
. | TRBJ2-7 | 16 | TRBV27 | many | CASSLGMGSASYEQYF | TGTGCCAGCAGTTTAGGCATGGGTAGCGCGTCCTACGAGCAGTACTTC
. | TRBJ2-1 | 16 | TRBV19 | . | CASSIFGGRRYNEQFF | TGTGCCAGTAGTATCTTCGGCGGCCGTCGGTACAATGAGCAGTTCTTC
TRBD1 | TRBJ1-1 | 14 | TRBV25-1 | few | CASSEQGVGTEAFF | TGTGCCAGCAGTGAACAGGGGGTAGGCACTGAAGCTTTCTTT
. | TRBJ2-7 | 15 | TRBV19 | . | CASRSGRTPTYEQYF | TGTGCCAGTAGGTCTGGCCGGACACCTACCTACGAGCAGTACTTC
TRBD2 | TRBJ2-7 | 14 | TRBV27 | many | CASSLSREVYEQYF | TGTGCCAGCAGTTTATCTCGGGAGGTATACGAGCAGTACTTC
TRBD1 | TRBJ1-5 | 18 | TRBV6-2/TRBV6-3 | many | CASSYDTRTGYSNQPQHF | TGTGCCAGCAGTTACGACACCAGGACAGGCTATAGCAATCAGCCCCAGCATTTT
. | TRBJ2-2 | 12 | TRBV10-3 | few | CATSLDTGELFF | TGTGCCACTTCACTCGACACCGGGGAGCTGTTTTTT
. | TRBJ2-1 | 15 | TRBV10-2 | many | CASSESRQAYNEQFF | TGCGCCAGCAGTGAGTCTCGGCAAGCCTACAATGAGCAGTTCTTC
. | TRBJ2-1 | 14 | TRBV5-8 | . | CASSLVGHFNEQFF | TGTGCCAGCAGCTTAGTGGGGCATTTTAATGAGCAGTTCTTC
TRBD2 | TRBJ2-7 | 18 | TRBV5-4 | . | CASSSTLAGGISSYEQYF | TGTGCCAGCAGCTCCACACTAGCGGGAGGGATAAGCTCCTACGAGCAGTACTTC
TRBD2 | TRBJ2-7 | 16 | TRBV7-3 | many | CASSLAASGSSYEQYF | TGTGCCAGCAGCTTAGCGGCTAGCGGGAGCTCCTACGAGCAGTACTTC
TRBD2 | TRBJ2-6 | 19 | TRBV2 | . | CASSEAVLAGVSGANVLTF | TGTGCCAGCAGTGAAGCGGTCCTAGCGGGAGTCAGTGGGGCCAACGTCCTGACTTTC
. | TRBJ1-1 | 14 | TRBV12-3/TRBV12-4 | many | CASKQDRWDTEAFF | TGTGCCAGCAAACAGGACCGGTGGGACACTGAAGCTTTCTTT
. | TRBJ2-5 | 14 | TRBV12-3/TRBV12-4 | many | CASSPGGARETQYF | TGTGCCAGCAGTCCAGGGGGGGCTCGGGAGACCCAGTACTTC
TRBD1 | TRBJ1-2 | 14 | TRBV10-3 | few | CAITKDLQGHGYTF | TGTGCCATCACCAAGGACTTACAGGGGCATGGCTACACCTTC
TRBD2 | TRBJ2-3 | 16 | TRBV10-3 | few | CAISDGLAVSTDTQYF | TGTGCCATCAGTGATGGTCTAGCGGTTTCCACAGATACGCAGTATTTT
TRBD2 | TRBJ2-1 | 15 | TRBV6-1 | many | CASSYGLAGWNEQFF | TGTGCCAGCAGTTATGGACTAGCGGGGTGGAATGAGCAGTTCTTC
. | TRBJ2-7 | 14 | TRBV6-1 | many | CASCMTGMAYEQYF | TGTGCCAGCTGCATGACGGGAATGGCCTACGAGCAGTACTTC
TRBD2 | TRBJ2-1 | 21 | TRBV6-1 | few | CASSGSGLAGGFSISWDEQFF | TGTGCCAGCAGTGGATCGGGACTAGCGGGAGGGTTTTCTATCTCGTGGGATGAGCAGTTCTTC
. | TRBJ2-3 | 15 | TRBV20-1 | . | CSTFWSRGNTDTQYF | TGCAGTACGTTTTGGTCTAGGGGAAACACAGATACGCAGTATTTT
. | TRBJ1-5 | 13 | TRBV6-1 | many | CASSRLGGQPQHF | TGTGCCAGCAGTCGGTTAGGGGGTCAGCCCCAGCATTTT
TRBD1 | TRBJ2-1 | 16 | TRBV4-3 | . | CASSQKGASRVNEQFF | TGCGCCAGCAGCCAGAAGGGGGCGTCCAGAGTAAATGAGCAGTTCTTC
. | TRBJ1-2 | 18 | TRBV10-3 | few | CATRTSTREYFKGDGYTF | TGTGCCACCCGTACCTCGACCCGGGAATATTTTAAGGGGGACGGCTACACCTTC